This TCR beta chain originates from a study of T cell responses to AZD1222 COVID-19 vaccine. The ends lost 5 bases at V and 7 bases at J; junction bases unmatched: 11. Germline V lookup: CDR1 ENHRY, CDR2 SYGVKD. This CDR3 spans 14 amino acids. Only in-frame clones appear in the TCRdb table, and some are missing; sequencing was by immunoSEQ multiplex PCR. Of under 150,000 clones detected, roughly 92% appear once; the ten largest clones hold 1.1%. The starting material was peripheral blood, obtained 28 days after the second AZD1222 dose. This TCR was recovered from an adult who received the AZD1222 COVID-19 vaccine. This chain uses TRBV10-3 with TRBJ2-7, with 7 bases fitting TRBD1. CDR3 in DNA: TGTGCCATCAGTCCCCTCGGGACAGAGTATGAGCAGTACTTC. Translation gives CAISPLGTEYEQYF.